This passage covers 13 T cell receptor beta chains from one sample sequenced in a study of metastatic and nonmetastatic thyroid tumors. TCRdb re-called clones via MiXCR from the PCR reads. The sample carries approximately 90,000 clones, more than 9.5% recorded once. No treatment of any kind had been given to any patient before thyroid surgery. Sequencing input: blood. These receptors came from a female donor with papillary thyroid cancer or a benign thyroid nodule (not recorded which). Some clones in this sample may be carry-over from other donors' samples.

This clone was counted at least ten times. V is TRBV7-9 and J is TRBJ2-1; no clear D. Looked up from germline, CDR1 is SEHNR and CDR2 is FQNEAQ (reference sequence). V was pared by 9 bases and J by 6 bases, with 12 bases between. CDR3 length: 12 residues. CDR3 bases: TGTGCCAGTACCCGAGACGGCAATGAGCAGTTCTTC. Encoded protein: CASTRDGNEQFF.

A remark on this clone: A much larger clonotype is one base distant, so this may be a read error. The chain has TRBV19 and TRBJ2-5; tentatively, D is TRBD2 (5 bases). The CDR3 loop spans 14 amino acids. Germline-derived CDR1 and CDR2 are LNHDA and SQIVND (reference sequence). CDR3 in DNA: TGTACCAGTAGCAAGACTGGGAGTAAAGAGACCCAGTACTTC. Translation gives CTSSKTGSKETQYF.

This clone was picked up a small number of times. The chain uses TRBV5-6 and TRBJ2-4; D perhaps matches TRBD1 (5 bases). Germline lookup yields CDR1 SGHDT and CDR2 YYEEEE. Trimming stripped 4 bases from V and 4 bases from J, with 15 bases between. This CDR3 region has 15 residues. CDR3 loop: CASSPSIDSKNIQYF. The CDR3 region has the DNA TGTGCCAGCAGCCCATCTATCGACAGTAAAAACATTCAGTACTTC.

This clone was seen many times. The chain carries TRBV16 and TRBJ2-2; D gene unclear. Trimming shortened V by 4 bases and J by 0 bases, and 12 bases separated the two germline ends. The CDR3 has 16 amino acids. From germline, CDR1 is KGHSY and CDR2 FQNENV. CDR3 region: CASSLSRPSNTGELFF. The CDR3 region has the DNA TGTGCCAGCAGCCTCTCGAGACCTTCGAACACCGGGGAGCTGTTTTTT.

This clone was seen many times. CDR3 sequence: CAWSVRDSSRGELFF. The CDR3 nucleotides are TGTGCCTGGAGTGTACGGGACTCAAGTCGGGGGGAGCTGTTTTTT. The chain joins TRBV30 to TRBJ2-2; the D gene is possibly TRBD2 (6 bases). The CDR3 extends over 15 amino acids. V was trimmed by 0 bases and J by 8 bases, leaving 16 bases between them. Looked up from germline, CDR1 is GTSNPN and CDR2 is SVGIG (reference sequence).

The rearrangement joins TRBV5-4 to TRBJ2-1; 8 bases align to TRBD2. CDR1 is SGHNT and CDR2 is YYREEE in the germline V gene (reference sequence). The J segment lost 10 bases and the V segment lost 0 bases, leaving 3 bases of the junction unmatched. The CDR3 is 13 residues long. DNA of the CDR3: TGTGCCAGCAGCTTGGTATCTAGCGGGGAGCAGTTCTTC. Encoded protein: CASSLVSSGEQFF.

This chain connects TRBV6-1 to TRBJ2-7; TRBD2 matches 12 bases. Germline V CDR1 and CDR2: MNHNS, SASEGT. This CDR3 is 15 amino acids long. Trimming at V came to 2 bases and at J to 4 bases, leaving 3 bases not matched to a gene. This CDR3 is CASSERLAGAYEQYF. The CDR3, as DNA: TGTGCCAGCAGTGAACGACTAGCGGGAGCTTACGAGCAGTACTTC.

The rearrangement joins TRBV6-2 or TRBV6-3 to TRBJ2-7; D is unclear. The V end lost 1 base, the J end lost 0 bases, and 13 bases lay between the germline ends. This CDR3 is built from 16 residues. The germline CDR1 and CDR2 sequences are MNHEY and SVGEGT. This CDR3 reads CASSYYKFMSSYEQYF. CDR3 DNA sequence: TGTGCCAGCAGTTACTATAAGTTTATGAGCTCCTACGAGCAGTACTTC.

This clone was counted ten times or more. The chain links TRBV4-2 to TRBJ2-7; D might be TRBD2 (5 bases). CDR1 is LGHNA, CDR2 YNFKEQ, per germline. The CDR3 totals 14 residues. Trimming cost V 0 bases and J 2 bases, with 8 bases left between them. The CDR3 bases are TGTGCCAGCAGCCAAGAGCTAGCCCCCTACGAGCAGTACTTC. Encoded protein: CASSQELAPYEQYF.

This clone was detected ten times or more. The chain is built from TRBV30 and TRBJ2-1, with TRBD1 matching 7 bases. The V gene's germline CDR1 is GTSNPN and CDR2 SVGIG (reference sequence). The CDR3 length is 14 residues. After removal of 3 bases from V and 1 base from J, the junction contained 3 bases not matched to a gene. The CDR3 nucleotides read TGTGCCTGGAGGGACAGGCCATCCTACAATGAGCAGTTCTTC. This sequence encodes CAWRDRPSYNEQFF.

This clone was observed at least ten times. The chain employs TRBV11-1 and TRBJ2-2; 8 nucleotides match TRBD1. The CDR3 consists of 17 residues. J lost 1 base, V lost 1 base, and 5 bases had no gene match. The germline V gene encodes CDR1 SGHAT and CDR2 FQDESV (reference sequence). In nucleotides, the CDR3 is TGTGCCAGCAGCTTAGGGTACGGGACAGGGAACACCGGGGAGCTGTTTTTT. It codes for CASSLGYGTGNTGELFF.

For this clone: Mismatch with germline at one junction end may stem from a read error. This chain links TRBV19 with TRBJ2-3, with D perhaps TRBD1 (6 bases). Germline-derived CDR1 and CDR2 are LNHDA and SQIVND (reference sequence). The CDR3 extends over 14 amino acids. CDR3 in DNA: TGTGCCAGTAGACAGGGACATAGCACTGATACGCGGTATTTT. Translation gives CASRQGHSTDTRYF.

This clone was found many times. The chain couples TRBV30 to TRBJ2-3; D remains unclear. V was cut by 4 bases and J by 1 base, with 9 bases left in between. The length of the CDR3 is 13 residues. The germline V gene encodes CDR1 GTSNPN and CDR2 SVGIG (reference sequence). CDR3 residues: CAWTWTGTDTQYF. The CDR3 nucleotides read TGTGCCTGGACTTGGACGGGCACAGATACGCAGTATTTT.